The present T cell receptor (beta chain) was sequenced within a study of graft-versus-host responses after intestinal transplantation. Background on the study: Tacrolimus plus steroids were given to all recipients for about 3 years, preceded by anti-thymocyte globulin induction. Study results and limitations: Within the allografts of patients who had graft-donor T cell macrochimerism, graft-versus-host to host-versus-graft clonal ratios were high. Peak circulating GvH clone levels tracked with early post-transplant HvG declines. GvH clones turned up in recipient marrow; some had shown up first in ileum or blood.

This clone showed up just once. As yet, its antigen is unknown. Assay: immunoSEQ multiplex PCR; the TCRdb copy retains only in-frame clones and omits some. The table includes about 120,000 clones, about 93% detected once. CDR1 and CDR2 (germline): MGHRA, YSYEKL. The germline V and J ends were trimmed by 0 bases and 0 bases, with 18 bases remaining between them. The CDR3 runs 19 residues. The sequencing here drew on unstimulated CD4+ T cells sorted from spleen or lymph node cells, taken before intestinal transplant. This receptor was obtained from a human donor who received an intestinal transplant. This sequence joins TRBV4-1 and TRBJ2-1; TRBD2 is a possible D gene (5 bases). CDR3 in amino acids: CASSQEGGRTSSSYNEQFF. The CDR3 coding sequence is TGCGCCAGCAGCCAAGAAGGTGGACGGACTTCGAGCTCCTACAATGAGCAGTTCTTC.